The 21 T cell receptor beta chains below were found in one sample sequenced in a study of blood T cells in healthy people across ages. Together with a sample-barcoded 5' primer, a J-beta primer mix was included in a second PCR lasting about 7 to 12 cycles. TCRdb passed the 5' RACE reads through MiXCR, listing each CDR3 protein once. The sample gives some 1.5 million distinct CDR3 sequences, 28% of which show up once; roughly 8.2% is in the top ten. The sequenced material came from blood. The receptors here all came from a woman between 25 and 40 years old in good health.

The sample holds many counts of this clonotype. One junction end disagrees with the germline gene, perhaps due to a read error. The chain uses TRBV5-1 and TRBJ2-1; TRBD2 aligns across 8 bases. The CDR3 totals 15 residues. Per the germline V gene, CDR1 is SGHRS and CDR2 is YFSETQ. The CDR3 region is CASSLRGGSYNEQFF. The CDR3 DNA sequence: TGTGCCAGCAGCCTACGGGGGGGCTCCTACAATGAGCAGTTCTTC.

For this clonotype: A read error is possible here, since a much larger clone lies one base away. The genes are TRBV10-3 and TRBJ2-5; D is ambiguous. Trimming removed 1 base from V and 11 bases from J, with 14 bases in between. The CDR3 runs 13 residues. Looked up from germline, CDR1 is ENHRY and CDR2 is SYGVKD. The DNA for the CDR3 is TGTGCCATCAGTGAGTTTTCCGAACACAAGCAGTACTTC. It encodes CAISEFSEHKQYF.

This clonotype was observed a handful of times. V and J are TRBV28 and TRBJ2-5; D gene ambiguous. CDR3 length: 14 residues. V was shortened by 5 bases and J by 5 bases, with 15 bases between the two germline ends. The germline V gene encodes CDR1 MDHEN and CDR2 SYDVKM. CDR3 in DNA: TGTGCCAGCAGTCCACACCTGGGGAAGGAGACCCAGTACTTC. Translation: CASSPHLGKETQYF.

This clonotype has only a few counts. The V gene is TRBV5-6, the J gene TRBJ1-1, with TRBD1 as a possible D gene (5 bases). The ends were cut back, 3 bases at V and 11 bases at J, with 11 bases in the middle. The CDR3 contains 11 residues. Germline V lookup: CDR1 SGHDT, CDR2 YYEEEE. DNA for the CDR3: TGTGCCAGCAGCTGGGGGGTGGAGGCTTTCTTT. Its translation: CASSWGVEAFF.

This clonotype was seen more than once but under ten times. A read error may explain this, as a much larger clone is one base away. The genes are TRBV24-1 and TRBJ2-7, with D possibly being TRBD1 (6 bases). The CDR3 runs 16 residues. V lost 5 bases to trimming and J lost 1 base, with 17 bases between them. Germline V CDR1 and CDR2: KGHDR, SFDVKD. The CDR3 loop reads CATSAGVQGISYEQYF. CDR3 bases: TGTGCCACCAGTGCCGGCGTACAGGGCATTTCCTACGAGCAGTACTTC.

This clonotype showed up just once. The V gene is TRBV11-2, the J gene TRBJ2-4; the match to TRBD1 covers 10 bases. The end of the DNA fits TRBJ2-5 better, so the J call may be wrong. The CDR3 is 13 residues long. Germline values: CDR1 SGHAT, CDR2 FQNNGV. In DNA form, the CDR3 reads TGTGCCAGCACCCGGACAGGGGGAAAGACCCAGTACTTC. This translates into CASTRTGGKTQYF.

This clonotype was counted a few times. One end of the junction varies from germline; a read error may be responsible. The gene calls are TRBV4-3 and TRBJ2-1, with TRBD2 as a possible D gene (5 bases). CDR1 and CDR2 from the germline V gene are LGHNA and YSLEER. CDR3 size: 16 residues. Here the CDR3 reads CASNQDPLTRFNEQFF. The CDR3 coding sequence is TGCGCCAGCAACCAAGACCCTCTTACTAGATTTAATGAGCAGTTCTTC.

The V call is TRBV29-1, the J call TRBJ2-1; D is ambiguous. V shed 4 bases and J shed 7 bases, with 17 bases lying between them. The V gene's germline CDR1 is SQVTM and CDR2 ANQGSEA. The CDR3 is 14 amino acids. CDR3 sequence reads: CSVGRSDLGNEQFF. CDR3 bases: TGCAGCGTTGGCCGGTCTGATCTAGGAAATGAGCAGTTCTTC.

This clonotype was picked up one time. The chain employs TRBV12-3 or TRBV12-4 and TRBJ2-3; TRBD1 matches 7 bases. CDR3 length: 14 residues. Trimming removed 5 bases from V and 3 bases from J; junction bases left unmatched: 5. For the CDR3, the DNA is TGTGCCAGCAGTGACAGGGTGATGACAGATACGCAGTATTTT. This codes for CASSDRVMTDTQYF.

The rearrangement uses TRBV12-3 or TRBV12-4 and TRBJ2-5; D might be TRBD1 (6 bases). Trimming removed 5 bases from V and 2 bases from J, with 15 bases in between. The CDR3 length is 15 residues. This chain's CDR3 is CASSNVEGVQETQYF. CDR3 in DNA: TGTGCCAGCAGTAACGTAGAGGGGGTTCAAGAGACCCAGTACTTC.

This clonotype has a single count. It may be a read error: a sequence one base away is much more abundant. The V call is TRBV20-1, the J call TRBJ2-5, with D perhaps matching TRBD1 (7 bases). V was shortened by 4 bases and J by 4 bases, with 16 bases between the two germline ends. The CDR3 has 14 residues. Germline values: CDR1 DFQATT, CDR2 SNEGSKA (reference sequence). The CDR3 sequence is CSATPGGAGETQYF. Here the CDR3 DNA reads TGCAGTGCTACGCCAGGGGGAGCGGGAGAGACCCAGTACTTC.

This chain connects TRBV9 to TRBJ2-1; 13 bases are shared with TRBD2. Germline V lookup: CDR1 SGDLS, CDR2 YYNGEE. V lost 0 bases to trimming and J lost 5 bases; unmatched junction nucleotides: 5. This CDR3 is 17 amino acids long. The CDR3 DNA reads TGTGCCAGCAGCGTAGGAGCGACTAGCGGGGGGAACAATGAGCAGTTCTTC. Encoded protein: CASSVGATSGGNNEQFF.

The V gene is TRBV15, the J gene TRBJ2-2, with 13 bases that match TRBD2. CDR3 length: 19 residues. The V segment lost 5 bases and the J segment 8 bases; nucleotides outside the gene matches: 17. Germline CDR1 and CDR2: LNHNV and YYDKDF (reference sequence). The CDR3 DNA reads as TGTGCCACCAGCCTTAAACAGTTCCGACTAGCGGGGGGCCCTGGGGAGCTGTTTTTT. Its protein is CATSLKQFRLAGGPGELFF.

This clonotype was observed a few times. A junction boundary mismatches the germline segment, possibly from a read error. This rearrangement joins TRBV7-4 to TRBJ2-5, with 14 bases lining up with TRBD2. The DNA end lines up better with TRBJ2-7; the J call may be wrong. Per germline, CDR1 SGHVT and CDR2 SQSDAQ. The CDR3 contains 17 residues. CDR3 protein: CAGSLKGTSGSKYEQYF. For the CDR3, the DNA is TGTGCCGGCAGCTTAAAGGGGACTAGCGGGAGTAAGTACGAGCAGTACTTC.

The V gene is TRBV24-1, the J gene TRBJ2-4, with D possibly being TRBD2 (5 bases). The DNA end favors TRBJ2-5, so the J call may be wrong. The CDR3 is made up of 15 amino acids. Germline assignment: CDR1 KGHDR and CDR2 SFDVKD. The CDR3 DNA is TGTGCCACCAGTGATTTGACTAGAATCGAAGAGACCCAGTACTTC. It translates to CATSDLTRIEETQYF.

This clonotype has a handful of counts. The rearrangement joins TRBV4-3 to TRBJ2-1; D may be TRBD2 (6 bases). Trimming pared 0 bases from V and 5 bases from J, leaving 14 bases between. The CDR3 consists of 16 residues. Germline V gene sequence: CDR1 LGHNA, CDR2 YSLEER. The CDR3 DNA sequence: TGCGCCAGCAGCCAAGATCCGGGGAGGCCGAACAATGAGCAGTTCTTC. Translating it yields CASSQDPGRPNNEQFF.

This clonotype appeared many times. The V gene is TRBV9, the J gene TRBJ2-5, with 9 positions matching TRBD2. V shed 0 bases, J shed 5 bases, and the junction held 5 bases outside the gene matches. In germline, CDR1 is SGDLS, CDR2 YYNGEE. This CDR3 contains 15 residues. The CDR3 region is CASSVDASGVETQYF. The CDR3 DNA reads TGTGCCAGCAGCGTAGATGCTAGCGGGGTGGAGACCCAGTACTTC.

This clonotype was detected only a few times. The V call is TRBV28, the J call TRBJ1-5; D call uncertain. Germline CDR1 is MDHEN and CDR2 is SYDVKM. Trimming took off 7 bases at V and 3 bases at J, with 13 bases between the two ends. The CDR3 contains 14 residues. The CDR3 region has the DNA TGTGCCAGCATCGATGGACCGAACAATCAGCCCCAGCATTTT. Translation: CASIDGPNNQPQHF.

This clonotype was observed a few times. The rearrangement joins TRBV5-1 to TRBJ2-5; D gene uncertain. Trimming shortened V by 2 bases and J by 3 bases, and 8 bases separated the two germline ends. Germline V lookup: CDR1 SGHRS, CDR2 YFSETQ. This CDR3 region has 13 residues. The CDR3 sequence: CASSFQLEETQYF. The CDR3 nucleotides read TGCGCCAGCAGCTTTCAATTAGAAGAGACCCAGTACTTC. The full variable domain, rest sourced from reference TRBV5-1 and TRBJ2-5, is KAGVTQTPRYLIKTRGQQVTLSCSPISGHRSVSWYQQTPGQGLQFLFEYFSETQRNKGNFPGRFSGRQFSNSRSEMNVSTLELGDSALYLCASSFQLEETQYFGPGTRLLVL.

On this clonotype: Germline is not matched at one junction end, which may reflect a read error. The genes are TRBV7-6 and TRBJ2-1; 7 nucleotides match TRBD2. CDR1 is SGHVS, CDR2 FNYEAQ, per germline. The CDR3 contains 15 residues. CDR3 DNA: TGTGCCAGCAGCTTAGCGGGGGGGGTGAGGAATGAGCGGTTCTTC. It specifies CASSLAGGVRNERFF.

The chain carries TRBV7-2 and TRBJ2-1; 11 nucleotides match TRBD2. CDR1 and CDR2 from the germline V gene are SGHTA and FQGNSA. The CDR3 has 16 residues. V dropped 5 bases and J dropped 2; count of bases not matched to a gene: 5. The CDR3 DNA reads TGTGCCAGCAGCCGCGGACTAGCGGGTACCTACAATGAGCAGTTCTTC. This encodes CASSRGLAGTYNEQFF. The full variable domain, its missing parts supplied by reference TRBV7-2 and TRBJ2-1, is GAGVSQSPSNKVTEKGKDVELRCDPISGHTALYWYRQSLGQGLEFLIYFQGNSAPDKSGLPSDRFSAERTGGSVSTLTIQRTQQEDSAVYLCASSRGLAGTYNEQFFGPGTRLTVL.